This T cell receptor beta chain was obtained from a study of cytomegalovirus exposure and HLA in healthy donors. Study information: Unique TCR beta sequences numbering 120 million or so came from 190 million or so T cells in an earlier analysis.

Details on this clone: What it binds is unknown.

CDR3 length equals 17 residues. V shed 3 bases, J shed 4 bases, and the junction held 7 bases outside the gene matches. In germline, CDR1 is KGHSH, CDR2 LQKENI. Study findings and constraints: Whilst most TCR sequences proved rare, a subset of public TCRs occurred across many donors. Looking again later, the authors saw that most CMV-associated TCR beta chains seemed HLA-restricted. Researchers left out some V segments, among them TRBV6-2 and TRBV6-3, as indistinguishable.

The PCR had 60 Vbeta and 13 Jbeta primers. Profiled with immunoSEQ multiplex PCR; TCRdb holds only in-frame clones, not every one. The data contain around 110,000 clones, around 74% of them singletons. Sequencing used PBMCs. The V call is TRBV18, the J call TRBJ2-3; 13 nucleotides align to TRBD2. This receptor was taken from a man younger than 45 in good health and CMV-seropositive. CDR3 region: CASSPYTSGGAPDTQYF. In nucleotides, the CDR3 is TGTGCCAGCTCACCGTACACTAGCGGGGGGGCCCCAGATACGCAGTATTTT.